Below are 18 T cell receptor beta chains sequenced from a single sample in a study of early T cells in non-severe SARS-CoV-2 infection. TCRdb analysed the 5' RACE reads with MiXCR anew, one entry per CDR3 protein. This sample has about 39,000 distinct CDR3 sequences, with 4.7% found just once. The source material was whole blood. The receptors were sampled from an adult who was a healthcare worker with PCR-confirmed SARS-CoV-2 infection or an uninfected control (not recorded which).

This clonotype was seen only a few times. This chain links TRBV30 with TRBJ2-3, with D perhaps TRBD2 (6 bases). The V and J ends lost 6 bases and 2 bases respectively, with 12 bases between them. This CDR3 spans 13 amino acids. CDR1 and CDR2 (germline): GTSNPN, SVGIG (reference sequence). CDR3 coding DNA: TGTGCCTGCCGGGGGAAACCCACAGATACGCAGTATTTT. This encodes CACRGKPTDTQYF.

This clonotype was recorded many times. V gene TRBV20-1 combines with J gene TRBJ2-3, with 8 nucleotides matching TRBD1. The trim removed 4 bases at V and 6 bases at J, leaving 12 bases unmatched. The CDR3 covers 15 residues. The germline CDR1 and CDR2 sequences are DFQATT and SNEGSKA (reference sequence). The CDR3 reads CSAIRTGSSKDTQYF. The CDR3 nucleotides read TGCAGTGCTATCAGGACAGGGAGTTCTAAGGATACGCAGTATTTT.

This clonotype was observed at least ten times. CDR3 sequence reads: CASSIGQIPAGELFF. In DNA form, the CDR3 reads TGTGCCAGCAGTATCGGACAGATACCGGCCGGGGAGCTGTTTTTT. The chain uses TRBV28 and TRBJ2-2, with a tentative D call TRBD1 (6 bases). V shed 5 bases and J shed 6 bases, with 16 bases lying between them. There are 15 residues in the CDR3. Germline lookup yields CDR1 MDHEN and CDR2 SYDVKM.

This clonotype was counted only a few times. This chain links TRBV11-2 with TRBJ1-1; no clear D. Trimming left V 3 bases short and J 4 bases short, with 9 bases between. The CDR3 has 13 residues. Germline V gives CDR1 SGHAT, CDR2 FQNNGV. Written as DNA, the CDR3 is TGTGCCAGCAGCTTTCCTGGAGGCACTGAAGCTTTCTTT. It translates to CASSFPGGTEAFF. The whole variable domain, filled in from reference TRBV11-2 and TRBJ1-1, reads EAGVAQSPRYKIIEKRQSVAFWCNPISGHATLYWYQQILGQGPKLLIQFQNNGVVDDSQLPKDRFSAERLKGVDSTLKIQPAKLEDSAVYLCASSFPGGTEAFFGQGTRLTVV.

The rearrangement uses TRBV6-6 and TRBJ1-2, with 9 bases that match TRBD1. The trim removed 5 bases at V and 10 bases at J, leaving 11 bases unmatched. CDR1 is MNHNY, CDR2 SVGAGI, per germline (reference sequence). CDR3 length: 14 amino acids. In DNA form, the CDR3 reads TGTGCCAGCAGTACCCGGGGACAGGGAATTGACTACACCTTC. Translating gives CASSTRGQGIDYTF.

In this sample, this clonotype turned up many times. The chain employs TRBV4-1 and TRBJ2-5; D is perhaps TRBD1 or TRBD2 (6 bases each). Germline-derived CDR1 and CDR2 are MGHRA and YSYEKL. Trimming left V 2 bases short and J 1 base short, with 8 bases between. CDR3 size: 14 residues. The CDR3 coding sequence is TGCGCCAGCAGCCAAACGGGGGCCCAAGAGACCCAGTACTTC. It specifies CASSQTGAQETQYF.

The V gene is TRBV3-1, the J gene TRBJ2-2, with 7 bases aligning to TRBD2. The CDR3 totals 15 residues. V lost 4 bases, J lost 1 base, and 3 bases stayed unmatched. Looked up from germline, CDR1 is LGHDT and CDR2 is YNNKEL (reference sequence). CDR3 region: CASSLTSRNTGELFF. CDR3 in DNA: TGTGCCAGCAGCCTGACTAGCAGGAACACCGGGGAGCTGTTTTTT.

There are a few counts of this clonotype. The gene calls are TRBV10-3 and TRBJ1-6; no definite D call. The CDR3 is made up of 15 amino acids. Trimming took 0 bases from V and 8 from J, leaving 11 bases between them. Germline values: CDR1 ENHRY, CDR2 SYGVKD. This CDR3 is CAISESISQDSPLHF. The CDR3 DNA follows: TGTGCCATCAGTGAGTCGATCAGCCAAGATTCACCCCTCCACTTT.

This clonotype was observed many times. The rearrangement uses TRBV14 and TRBJ2-1; the D call may be TRBD1 or TRBD2 (5 bases each). V was pared by 0 bases and J by 8 bases, with 26 bases between. The CDR3 has 19 residues. From germline, CDR1 is SGHDN and CDR2 FVKESK. For the CDR3, the DNA is TGTGCCAGCAGCCAAGAATTTCGGGTTTTGGTGGGACCGAGGGATGAGCAGTTCTTC. This gives the protein CASSQEFRVLVGPRDEQFF.

This clonotype came up many times. This chain joins TRBV14 and TRBJ2-7; no clear D. CDR1 is SGHDN and CDR2 is FVKESK in the germline V gene. The CDR3 sequence is 13 residues long. V dropped 7 bases and J dropped 6 bases, with 16 bases sitting between them. CDR3 DNA sequence: TGTGCCAGCAACCCTTTTTCCGGTTCCGAGCAGTACTTC. Translated: CASNPFSGSEQYF.

This clonotype was recorded many times. The chain uses TRBV9 and TRBJ1-6; D is perhaps TRBD1 (6 bases). The V and J ends lost 3 bases and 7 bases respectively, with 14 bases between them. Germline V gives CDR1 SGDLS, CDR2 YYNGEE. The CDR3 contains 15 residues. The CDR3 spells CASSEGTGKNSPLHF. CDR3 nucleotide sequence: TGTGCCAGCAGCGAAGGAACAGGGAAGAATTCACCCCTCCACTTT.

This clonotype occurred many times. The chain links TRBV20-1 to TRBJ1-4; 9 bases fit TRBD1. In germline, CDR1 is DFQATT, CDR2 SNEGSKA (reference sequence). The junction had 6 bases not matched to a gene; V was cut back by 5 bases and J by 2 bases. The CDR3 extends over 15 amino acids. The CDR3 DNA follows: TGCAGTGCTCAAGGGACAGGGTTGACTAATGAAAAACTGTTTTTT. Translated: CSAQGTGLTNEKLFF.

This clonotype has ten or more counts. V is TRBV9 and J is TRBJ1-2; D might be TRBD1 (6 bases). The CDR3 consists of 16 residues. Trimming took 0 bases from V and 3 from J, leaving 15 bases between them. CDR1 and CDR2 (germline): SGDLS, YYNGEE. The CDR3 loop reads CASSVGGAGADYGYTF. The CDR3 DNA sequence: TGTGCCAGCAGCGTAGGGGGGGCAGGTGCTGACTATGGCTACACCTTC.

Many counts were recorded for this clonotype. The rearrangement uses TRBV2 and TRBJ2-2; D is perhaps TRBD1 (5 bases). Germline V gene sequence: CDR1 SNHLY, CDR2 FYNNEI. The CDR3 spans 14 residues. Deletions cut 8 bases from V and 1 base from J, with 11 bases between. The CDR3 here is CASFATENTGELFF. In DNA form, the CDR3 reads TGTGCCAGCTTCGCGACAGAGAACACCGGGGAGCTGTTTTTT.

This clonotype occurred many times. The chain is built from TRBV5-1 and TRBJ2-5, with TRBD2 as a possible D gene (6 bases). CDR3 length equals 13 residues. Trimming removed 4 bases at V and 1 base at J, with 8 bases between. In germline, CDR1 is SGHRS, CDR2 YFSETQ. The CDR3 here is CASSIAVQETQYF. The CDR3 DNA sequence: TGCGCCAGCAGCATAGCGGTCCAAGAGACCCAGTACTTC.

This clonotype was picked up many times. The rearrangement uses TRBV3-1 and TRBJ1-4; 8 nucleotides match TRBD1. The CDR3 has 14 amino acids. The junction had 5 bases not matched to a gene; V was cut back by 4 bases and J by 7 bases. Looked up from germline, CDR1 is LGHDT and CDR2 is YNNKEL (reference sequence). The CDR3 region is CASSPTGVGEKLFF. Written as DNA, the CDR3 is TGTGCCAGCAGCCCGACAGGGGTAGGTGAAAAACTGTTTTTT.

This clonotype has ten or more counts. The chain recombines TRBV6-4 with TRBJ2-3, with TRBD2 matching 8 bases. The J segment lost 9 bases and the V segment lost 4 bases, leaving 12 bases of the junction unmatched. There are 15 residues in the CDR3. Germline lookup yields CDR1 MRHNA and CDR2 SNTAGT. This CDR3 is CASSVGAGVEETQYF. DNA of the CDR3: TGTGCCAGCAGTGTAGGAGCGGGAGTGGAAGAAACGCAGTATTTT.

This clonotype was seen a few times. The chain's CDR3 is CSAGTGADTQYF. Here the CDR3 DNA reads TGCAGTGCCGGGACAGGGGCAGATACGCAGTATTTT. The V and J genes are TRBV20-1 and TRBJ2-3; 10 bases match TRBD1. The CDR3 covers 12 residues. The trim removed 6 bases at V and 4 bases at J, leaving 1 base unmatched. Germline CDR1 reads DFQATT; CDR2 reads SNEGSKA (reference sequence).